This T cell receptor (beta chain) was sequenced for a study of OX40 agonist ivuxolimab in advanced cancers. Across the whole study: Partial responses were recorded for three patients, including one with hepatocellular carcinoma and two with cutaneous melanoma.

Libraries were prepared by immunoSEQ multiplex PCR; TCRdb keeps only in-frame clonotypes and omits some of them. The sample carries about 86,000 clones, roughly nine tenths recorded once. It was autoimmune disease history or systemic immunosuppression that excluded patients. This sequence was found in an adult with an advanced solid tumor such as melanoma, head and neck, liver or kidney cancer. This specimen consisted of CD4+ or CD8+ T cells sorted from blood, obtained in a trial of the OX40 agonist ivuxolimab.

CDR3 DNA: TGTGCCAGTAGAACGGGACAGCGGGCTTTCTTT. As protein: CASRTGQRAFF. The V call is TRBV19, the J call TRBJ1-1; 7 nucleotides agree with TRBD1. CDR1 and CDR2 (germline): LNHDA, SQIVND (reference sequence). The CDR3 is made up of 11 amino acids. After removal of 6 bases from V and 11 bases from J, the junction contained 6 bases not matched to a gene. The full variable domain, in which reference TRBV19 and TRBJ1-1 provide the parts outside the CDR3, is DGGITQSPKYLFRKEGQNVTLSCEQNLNHDAMYWYRQDPGQGLRLIYYSQIVNDFQKGDIAEGYSVSREKKESFPLTVTSAQKNPTAFYLCASRTGQRAFFGQGTRLTVV.